Shown below are 32 T cell receptor beta chains from a single sample sequenced in a study of shared clonotypes between healthy human individuals. The assay was immunoSEQ multiplex PCR, and TCRdb's table has in-frame clones only and misses some. The sample shows 2 million to 3 million clones, 80% to 95% of them seen only once. Material for sequencing was naive CD4+ T cells from PBMCs. Indicated subset: CD45RA+ positively selected. These receptors all stem from a man between 18 and 35 years old in good health. Some clones in this sample may be carry-over from other donors' samples.

As concerns this clone: In the same sample, other DNA sequences code for this CDR3. The gene calls are TRBV7-2 and TRBJ2-7; possibly TRBD1 for D (6 bases). The CDR3 sequence is 14 residues long. Germline loops: CDR1 SGHTA, CDR2 FQGNSA. The V end lost 5 bases, the J end lost 1 base, and 12 bases lay between the germline ends. The CDR3 spells CASSLSGASYEQYF. The CDR3 DNA is TGTGCCAGCAGCCTTTCAGGGGCGTCCTACGAGCAGTACTTC.

The V and J genes are TRBV28 and TRBJ1-2; D gene ambiguous. Trimming left V 1 base short and J 7 bases short, with 10 bases between. This CDR3 spans 13 amino acids. Germline CDR1 reads MDHEN; CDR2 reads SYDVKM. In nucleotides, the CDR3 is TGTGCCAGCAGTTTATCTGGCGACTTTGGCTACACCTTC. Its protein is CASSLSGDFGYTF.

The rearrangement joins TRBV6-6 to TRBJ2-3; 9 bases align to TRBD2. The CDR3 extends over 14 amino acids. The trim removed 7 bases at V and 2 bases at J, leaving 4 bases unmatched. Germline V lookup: CDR1 MNHNY, CDR2 SVGAGI (reference sequence). The CDR3 sequence: CASKGLADTDTQYF. DNA of the CDR3: TGTGCCAGCAAGGGACTAGCCGACACAGATACGCAGTATTTT.

Of note for this clone: An end of the junction does not agree with germline; a read error may underlie this. The chain uses TRBV27 and TRBJ2-7; 7 bases are a match to TRBD1. CDR1 and CDR2 from the germline V gene are MNHEY and SMNVEV (reference sequence). The CDR3 has 13 residues. In nucleotides, the CDR3 is TGTGTCAGCAGGCTTTCAGGGGGCTACGAGCAGTACTTC. The encoded protein is CVSRLSGGYEQYF.

This chain joins TRBV5-4 and TRBJ1-5; D is ambiguous. The CDR3 has 13 residues. Germline V lookup: CDR1 SGHNT, CDR2 YYREEE (reference sequence). V was clipped by 4 bases and J by 8 bases, with 13 bases between them. The CDR3 spells CASSQDRPEPQHF. The CDR3 coding sequence is TGTGCCAGCAGCCAAGATCGCCCCGAGCCCCAGCATTTT.

The chain is built from TRBV19 and TRBJ1-1; no definite D call. CDR3 length: 15 amino acids. V was clipped by 3 bases and J by 2 bases, with 13 bases between them. Germline CDR1 is LNHDA and CDR2 is SQIVND (reference sequence). The CDR3 DNA is TGTGCCAGTAGTATCGGCGGGGTACCAAACACTGAAGCTTTCTTT. Its translation: CASSIGGVPNTEAFF.

The chain is built from TRBV29-1 and TRBJ1-2; D unclear. The CDR3 spans 12 residues. Trimming pared 3 bases from V and 1 base from J, leaving 6 bases between. Germline values: CDR1 SQVTM, CDR2 ANQGSEA. The CDR3: CSVDRSNYGYTF. CDR3 coding DNA: TGCAGCGTTGACAGGAGTAACTATGGCTACACCTTC.

J is TRBJ2-2 and V is TRBV28; D is uncertain. The ends were cut back, 7 bases at V and 7 bases at J, with 13 bases in the middle. The CDR3 contains 13 residues. Germline assignment: CDR1 MDHEN and CDR2 SYDVKM. CDR3 sequence (DNA): TGTGCCAGCATTCGGGCCCCTGGCGGGGAGCTGTTTTTT. The encoded protein is CASIRAPGGELFF. Full variable domain (rest looked up from reference TRBV28 and TRBJ2-2): DVKVTQSSRYLVKRTGEKVFLECVQDMDHENMFWYRQDPGLGLRLIYFSYDVKMKEKGDIPEGYSVSREKKERFSLILESASTNQTSMYLCASIRAPGGELFFGEGSRLTVL.

This sequence joins TRBV7-9 and TRBJ1-2; 7 positions match TRBD1. Per the germline V gene, CDR1 is SEHNR and CDR2 is FQNEAQ (reference sequence). This CDR3 spans 16 amino acids. V was pared by 4 bases and J by 0 bases, with 8 bases of the junction left unmatched. CDR3 nucleotide sequence: TGTGCCAGCAGCTCACCCAGGGGGGAAACTAACTATGGCTACACCTTC. Amino acid sequence: CASSSPRGETNYGYTF.

This clone was picked up one time. The rearrangement uses TRBV18 and TRBJ2-5, with D uncertain. Looked up from germline, CDR1 is KGHSH and CDR2 is LQKENI. V was clipped by 2 bases and J by 9 bases, with 13 bases between them. The CDR3 loop spans 13 amino acids. The CDR3 nucleotides are TGTGCCAGCTCACCAACCGATTGGGCGGCCCAGTACTTC. Its protein is CASSPTDWAAQYF. The full variable domain, in which reference TRBV18 and TRBJ2-5 provide the parts outside the CDR3, is NAGVMQNPRHLVRRRGQEARLRCSPMKGHSHVYWYRQLPEEGLKFMVYLQKENIIDESGMPKERFSAEFPKEGPSILRIQQVVRGDSAAYFCASSPTDWAAQYFGPGTRLLVL.

V and J are TRBV19 and TRBJ2-2; 7 bases line up with TRBD2. This CDR3 has 15 amino acids. The V gene end was trimmed by 1 base and the J gene end by 5 bases; junction bases not matched to a gene: 4. Germline-derived CDR1 and CDR2 are LNHDA and SQIVND (reference sequence). Here the CDR3 reads CASSIGLAATGELFF. The CDR3 DNA reads TGTGCCAGTAGTATAGGGCTAGCGGCTACCGGGGAGCTGTTTTTT.

The rearrangement links TRBV27 to TRBJ1-2; D gene uncertain. Germline-derived CDR1 and CDR2 are MNHEY and SMNVEV (reference sequence). CDR3 length: 13 residues. Trimming stripped 4 bases from V and 10 bases from J, with 16 bases between. CDR3 region: CASSSMSGLVYTF. As DNA, the CDR3 is TGTGCCAGCAGTTCTATGAGTGGTTTGGTCTACACCTTC.

This chain uses TRBV15 with TRBJ2-3; TRBD1 is a possible D gene (5 bases). CDR1 is LNHNV, CDR2 YYDKDF, per germline (reference sequence). Between the trimmed V and J ends, which lost 0 bases and 8 bases, there was a span of 15 bases. The CDR3 length is 15 residues. CDR3 coding DNA: TGTGCCACCAGCAGAGAAGGGTTGTTTGGGGCTACGCAGTATTTT. Amino acids: CATSREGLFGATQYF. The full variable domain, its missing parts supplied by reference TRBV15 and TRBJ2-3, is DAMVIQNPRYQVTQFGKPVTLSCSQTLNHNVMYWYQQKSSQAPKLLFHYYDKDFNNEADTPDNFQSRRPNTSFCFLDIRSPGLGDTAMYLCATSREGLFGATQYFGPGTRLTVL.

V usage is TRBV19 and J usage is TRBJ1-2, with TRBD1 as a possible D gene (5 bases). CDR1 is LNHDA and CDR2 is SQIVND in the germline V gene (reference sequence). With 3 bases removed from V and 4 bases from J, the gap between germline ends came to 9 bases. The CDR3 runs 13 residues. CDR3: CASSMSGTYGYTF. In DNA form, the CDR3 reads TGTGCCAGTAGTATGTCCGGGACCTATGGCTACACCTTC.

CDR3 DNA sequence: TGTGCCAGCAGCCCCCGGACAGGGAAGGGCACTGAAGCTTTCTTT. It translates to CASSPRTGKGTEAFF. This chain joins TRBV7-9 and TRBJ1-1; TRBD1 aligns across 8 bases. V trimming: 5 bases; J trimming: 4 bases; junction bases outside the gene matches: 9. Germline V lookup: CDR1 SEHNR, CDR2 FQNEAQ (reference sequence). The CDR3 is 15 amino acids.

The genes are TRBV11-2 and TRBJ1-4; TRBD1 is a possible D gene (6 bases). The V and J ends lost 1 base and 7 bases respectively, with 19 bases between them. CDR3 size: 17 residues. Germline V gene data show CDR1 as SGHAT and CDR2 as FQNNGV. The CDR3 DNA sequence: TGTGCCAGCAGCTTAGCGACTACAGGGTCGGGTAGTGAAAAACTGTTTTTT. Encoded protein: CASSLATTGSGSEKLFF.

V and J are TRBV5-4 and TRBJ2-5; maybe TRBD2 (6 bases). Germline V lookup: CDR1 SGHNT, CDR2 YYREEE (reference sequence). This CDR3 comprises 16 residues. The ends were cut back, 2 bases at V and 4 bases at J, with 18 bases in the middle. The DNA of the CDR3 is TGTGCCAGCAGCTTATCGGGACTTCCTGGTGGAGAGACCCAGTACTTC. Protein: CASSLSGLPGGETQYF.

The gene calls are TRBV10-1 and TRBJ2-7; possibly TRBD2 for D (6 bases). The CDR3 is 15 amino acids. Trimming stripped 3 bases from V and 2 bases from J, with 14 bases between. Germline CDR1 is WNHNN and CDR2 is SYGVQD (reference sequence). CDR3 coding DNA: TGCGCCAGCAGTGAAAAGGCAGGGAGGACCTACGAGCAGTACTTC. Translation gives CASSEKAGRTYEQYF.

V and J are TRBV28 and TRBJ1-3, with 7 bases fitting TRBD1. This CDR3 is 17 amino acids long. The trim removed 4 bases at V and 4 bases at J, leaving 13 bases unmatched. Per the germline V gene, CDR1 is MDHEN and CDR2 is SYDVKM. This CDR3 reads CASSSIWGRGSGNTIYF. Here the CDR3 DNA reads TGTGCCAGCAGTTCTATTTGGGGCAGGGGGTCGGGAAACACCATATATTTT. Based on the CDR3 plus reference TRBV28 and TRBJ1-3, the full variable domain is DVKVTQSSRYLVKRTGEKVFLECVQDMDHENMFWYRQDPGLGLRLIYFSYDVKMKEKGDIPEGYSVSREKKERFSLILESASTNQTSMYLCASSSIWGRGSGNTIYFGEGSWLTVV.

CDR3 bases: TGTGCCAGCAGGACCATGTGGGGGAATTCACCCCTCCACTTT. It codes for CASRTMWGNSPLHF. The V and J genes are TRBV28 and TRBJ1-6; D is possibly TRBD1 (5 bases). CDR3 length: 14 amino acids. Looked up from germline, CDR1 is MDHEN and CDR2 is SYDVKM. Trimming left V 6 bases short and J 7 bases short, with 13 bases between.

V and J are TRBV5-4 and TRBJ2-1; 10 nucleotides line up with TRBD2. V lost 6 bases, J lost 8 bases, and 8 bases stayed unmatched. Germline V gene sequence: CDR1 SGHNT, CDR2 YYREEE (reference sequence). There are 14 residues in the CDR3. CDR3 protein: CASTTPSGSDEQFF. The CDR3 DNA reads TGTGCCAGCACCACACCTAGCGGGAGCGATGAGCAGTTCTTC.

The rearrangement links TRBV2 to TRBJ2-4; D not certain. The V end was cut by 3 bases, the J end by 0 bases, with 9 bases between. Germline assignment: CDR1 SNHLY and CDR2 FYNNEI. This CDR3 is built from 15 residues. The CDR3 region has the DNA TGTGCCAGCAGTGACAAAACAGTAGCCAAAAACATTCAGTACTTC. Its protein product is CASSDKTVAKNIQYF. Complete variable domain (other parts from reference TRBV2 and TRBJ2-4): EPEVTQTPSHQVTQMGQEVILRCVPISNHLYFYWYRQILGQKVEFLVSFYNNEISEKSEIFDDQFSVERPDGSNFTLKIRSTKLEDSAMYFCASSDKTVAKNIQYFGAGTRLSVL.

The chain has TRBV7-2 and TRBJ2-2; 7 nucleotides line up with TRBD2. In germline, CDR1 is SGHTA, CDR2 FQGNSA. J lost 6 bases, V lost 3 bases, and 10 bases had no gene match. The CDR3 totals 16 residues. CDR3 amino acids: CASSFLLTSLAGELFF. Written as DNA, the CDR3 is TGTGCCAGCAGCTTCTTACTGACTAGCTTGGCCGGGGAGCTGTTTTTT.

This sequence joins TRBV6-5 and TRBJ1-2; the match to TRBD1 covers 8 bases. The germline V gene has CDR1 MNHEY and CDR2 SVGAGI. Germline trimming cut 0 bases from V and 7 bases from J; bases unmatched to any gene: 7. The CDR3 has 15 amino acids. CDR3 bases: TGTGCCAGCAGTTACTCCCGGCAGGGGGCCTTTGGCTACACCTTC. This encodes CASSYSRQGAFGYTF.

The sample holds one count of this clone. This chain links TRBV28 with TRBJ1-2, with 7 bases lining up with TRBD1. CDR3 length: 16 amino acids. The trim removed 5 bases at V and 4 bases at J, leaving 13 bases unmatched. Germline CDR1 and CDR2: MDHEN and SYDVKM. In nucleotides, the CDR3 is TGTGCCAGCAGTCAAGGGGGCCTCCTTGTGGGCTATGGCTACACCTTC. Translation gives CASSQGGLLVGYGYTF.

The rearrangement joins TRBV9 to TRBJ1-2; D gene ambiguous. V gave up 4 bases and J gave up 4 bases, with 14 bases separating them. The CDR3 sequence is 14 residues long. Per germline, CDR1 SGDLS and CDR2 YYNGEE. The CDR3 DNA is TGTGCCAGCAGCTCACGGACGGTGGCCTATGGCTACACCTTC. Protein product: CASSSRTVAYGYTF. Looking up the rest from reference TRBV9 and TRBJ1-2 gives the full variable domain: DSGVTQTPKHLITATGQRVTLRCSPRSGDLSVYWYQQSLDQGLQFLIQYYNGEERAKGNILERFSAQQFPDLHSELNLSSLELGDSALYFCASSSRTVAYGYTFGSGTRLTVV.

The rearrangement uses TRBV10-3 and TRBJ2-3; TRBD2 is a possible D gene (6 bases). Germline V gene data show CDR1 as ENHRY and CDR2 as SYGVKD. V lost 6 bases and J lost 6, with 16 bases in between. This CDR3 is 14 amino acids long. The DNA for the CDR3 is TGTGCCATCAGCGGGACTTCCCCTTGGGATACGCAGTATTTT. Protein: CAISGTSPWDTQYF.

V is TRBV28 and J is TRBJ2-1; D uncertain. Per germline, CDR1 MDHEN and CDR2 SYDVKM. The V gene lost 5 bases and the J gene lost 5 bases, with 13 bases spanning the gap. The CDR3 runs to 14 residues. CDR3 DNA: TGTGCCAGCAGTCGGACCGAACCCCACAATGAGCAGTTCTTC. Amino acids: CASSRTEPHNEQFF.

This chain uses TRBV5-1 with TRBJ1-1; D perhaps matches TRBD1 (5 bases). V lost 0 bases and J 7 bases, leaving 10 bases between the germline ends. Germline CDR1 SGHRS, CDR2 YFSETQ. The CDR3 spans 13 residues. CDR3 DNA sequence: TGCGCCAGCAGCTTGGAGGGGCATAGTGAAGCTTTCTTT. This sequence encodes CASSLEGHSEAFF.

V gene TRBV4-1 combines with J gene TRBJ2-7; TRBD2 aligns across 15 bases. Germline CDR1 reads MGHRA; CDR2 reads YSYEKL. After removal of 2 bases from V and 1 base from J, the junction contained 6 bases not matched to a gene. This CDR3 region has 18 residues. This CDR3 is CASSQLGLAGGLSYEQYF. The CDR3 nucleotides read TGCGCCAGCAGCCAACTGGGACTAGCGGGAGGACTATCCTACGAGCAGTACTTC.

This clone is a singleton in its sample. J is TRBJ1-2 and V is TRBV7-9, with no clear D. Germline CDR1 reads SEHNR; CDR2 reads FQNEAQ (reference sequence). This CDR3 is built from 16 residues. The germline V and J ends were trimmed by 7 bases and 4 bases, with 22 bases remaining between them. CDR3 in amino acids: CASIRGDLRRGYGYTF. The CDR3 nucleotides are TGTGCCAGCATCCGCGGGGATCTCCGGCGGGGCTATGGCTACACCTTC.

A word on this clone: Other DNA sequences in the same sample also yield this CDR3. The CDR3 spells CASSLEGETQYF. DNA for the CDR3: TGTGCCAGCAGCTTGGAAGGGGAGACCCAGTACTTC. V and J are TRBV5-4 and TRBJ2-5; D ambiguous. The CDR3 length is 12 residues. The germline CDR1 and CDR2 sequences are SGHNT and YYREEE (reference sequence). The germline V and J ends were trimmed by 0 bases and 5 bases, with 5 bases remaining between them.